This T cell receptor beta chain was found in a study of T cell responses to AZD1222 COVID-19 vaccine. Regarding this clone: The antigen is not known.

This CDR3 region has 14 residues. The V end was cut by 0 bases, the J end by 7 bases, with 10 bases between. The germline gives CDR1 SGHRS, CDR2 YFSETQ. Sequenced by immunoSEQ multiplex PCR; TCRdb stores in-frame clones only, minus some. Of roughly 45,000 clones in the sample, over 80% were seen once. Study-level findings and limits: Nearly half of spike-specific TCRs reportedly go after variant regions that carry no mutations. Vaccination with two AZD1222 doses was followed by a rise in Spike-specific TCR breadth and depth. Only after the peak T cell response were repertoires sampled.

The receptor's source is an adult who received the AZD1222 COVID-19 vaccine. Sequencing used peripheral blood, obtained 28 days after the second AZD1222 dose. The chain uses TRBV5-1 and TRBJ1-4; weak D call: TRBD1 (5 bases). The CDR3 coding sequence is TGCGCCAGCAGCTTGGCAGCGGGGACTGAAAAACTGTTTTTT. It specifies CASSLAAGTEKLFF.